This TCR beta chain was sequenced during a study of cytomegalovirus exposure and HLA in healthy donors. Overall study context: A preliminary data release comprised around 90 million unique TCRs obtained from HLA-typed donors.

Overall study findings and caveats: Follow-up analysis found HLA locus-dependent TCR association rates, highest for DRB1 and lowest for HLA-C. Among TCR beta chains, those listed as cytomegalovirus-associated numbered around 180.

With 60 Vbeta and 13 Jbeta primers, the PCR was carried out. How the authors handled the data: Tens of millions of unique TCR beta chains, roughly 10 million shared, were counted in a later analysis. Clones were read by immunoSEQ multiplex PCR, and TCRdb kept only the in-frame ones, dropping some. V and J calls and clone size come straight from that table; D and trimming were deduced from the DNA. The profile covers more than 150,000 clones, with roughly 74% appearing a single time and approximately 6% taken by the ten largest. Only one count was recorded for this clone. Its antigen is unknown. The CDR3 covers 12 residues. Germline V gene data show CDR1 as SGHVS and CDR2 as FNYEAQ. Trimming removed 10 bases from V and 5 bases from J, with 11 bases in between.

Specimen: PBMCs. This clonotype originated in a woman aged 30 to 39 in good health and CMV-seropositive. The J gene is TRBJ2-2, the V gene TRBV7-6; D remains unclear. The CDR3 bases are TGTGCCACCCCAATCCGGACCGGGGAGCTGTTTTTT. Its protein product is CATPIRTGELFF.